The 30 T cell receptor beta chains below were found in one sample sequenced in a study of CD8 T cells in Susac syndrome. 0.5 to 1 ug RNA was reverse transcribed with random hexamers. Each CDR3 protein is one row after TCRdb ran MiXCR on the immunoSEQ multiplex PCR reads. Of fewer than 150,000 distinct CDR3 sequences in the sample, nearly 95% were seen once. The sample was CD8+ T cells from PBMCs. The source of these receptors is a human donor in good health.

The sample holds one count of this clonotype. The genes are TRBV30 and TRBJ2-7, with TRBD2 matching over 7 bases. Per germline, CDR1 GTSNPN and CDR2 SVGIG (reference sequence). The length of the CDR3 is 14 residues. J gave up 5 bases and V 0 bases, and 7 bases lay outside the gene matches. CDR3 loop: CAWSVGLAVNEQYF. CDR3 DNA sequence: TGTGCCTGGAGTGTCGGCCTAGCGGTTAACGAGCAGTACTTC.

The rearrangement uses TRBV20-1 and TRBJ2-7, with TRBD2 matching 8 bases. With V trimmed by 3 bases and J by 2 bases, 6 bases remained unmatched. Germline lookup yields CDR1 DFQATT and CDR2 SNEGSKA (reference sequence). This CDR3 spans 14 amino acids. CDR3 sequence: CSARVVAGPYEQYF. CDR3 DNA: TGCAGTGCTAGGGTAGTAGCGGGACCCTACGAGCAGTACTTC.

CDR3 sequence (DNA): TGTGCCAGCAGTTATGGGACAGGGTACACAGATACGCAGTATTTT. Its protein is CASSYGTGYTDTQYF. This chain links TRBV6-5 with TRBJ2-3; 9 nucleotides line up with TRBD1. Looked up from germline, CDR1 is MNHEY and CDR2 is SVGAGI. CDR3 length equals 15 residues. The V and J ends lost 3 bases and 2 bases, in that order; junction bases with no gene match: 3.

This clonotype was observed once. The chain is built from TRBV7-9 and TRBJ2-7; D is possibly TRBD2 (6 bases). This CDR3 comprises 15 residues. V was trimmed by 4 bases and J by 2 bases, leaving 15 bases between them. Per germline, CDR1 SEHNR and CDR2 FQNEAQ (reference sequence). CDR3 in amino acids: CASSYGTSGTYEQYF. The CDR3 DNA follows: TGTGCCAGCAGCTACGGGACTTCAGGCACCTACGAGCAGTACTTC.

The chain links TRBV27 to TRBJ2-7; 7 bases fit TRBD2. Germline V CDR1 and CDR2: MNHEY, SMNVEV (reference sequence). The CDR3 has 14 residues. V lost 4 bases and J lost 2; bases outside the gene matches: 5. CDR3 sequence (DNA): TGTGCCAGCAGTTGGGCTAGCGGACCCTACGAGCAGTACTTC. Protein product: CASSWASGPYEQYF.

The J gene is TRBJ2-1, the V gene TRBV25-1, with D unresolved. In germline, CDR1 is MGHDK, CDR2 SYGVNS. Trimming took off 3 bases at V and 7 bases at J, with 7 bases between the two ends. This CDR3 is built from 12 residues. Written as DNA, the CDR3 is TGTGCCAGCAGTGATGATACGAATGAGCAGTTCTTC. It translates to CASSDDTNEQFF.

This rearrangement joins TRBV4-3 to TRBJ2-5; possibly TRBD1 or TRBD2 for D (6 bases each). V was clipped by 6 bases and J by 4 bases, with 18 bases between them. The CDR3 is 15 amino acids. Looked up from germline, CDR1 is LGHNA and CDR2 is YSLEER. This CDR3 is CASSHSSGALETQYF. For the CDR3, the DNA is TGCGCCAGCAGTCATTCCTCGGGGGCGTTAGAGACCCAGTACTTC.

The V gene is TRBV13, the J gene TRBJ1-2, with 8 bases matching TRBD1. Germline values: CDR1 PRHDT, CDR2 FYEKMQ (reference sequence). This CDR3 is built from 17 residues. V gave up 5 bases and J gave up 4 bases; unmatched junction bases: 15. CDR3 DNA: TGTGCCAGCAGCGAATTGGTGGACAGGGCCCCGTCCTATGGCTACACCTTC. Encoded protein: CASSELVDRAPSYGYTF.

The chain combines TRBV11-2 with TRBJ2-1; D is unresolved. In germline, CDR1 is SGHAT, CDR2 FQNNGV. The CDR3 sequence is 13 residues long. V was trimmed by 4 bases and J by 7 bases, leaving 11 bases between them. CDR3 sequence reads: CASSSIHANEQFF. Written as DNA, the CDR3 is TGTGCCAGCAGCTCCATTCACGCGAATGAGCAGTTCTTC.

The chain is built from TRBV29-1 and TRBJ1-2; 8 nucleotides agree with TRBD1. The germline V gene has CDR1 SQVTM and CDR2 ANQGSEA. The CDR3 covers 17 residues. Germline trimming cut 4 bases from V and 7 bases from J; bases unmatched to any gene: 20. CDR3 in amino acids: CSVVARTVGPGGFGYTF. Here the CDR3 DNA reads TGCAGCGTTGTAGCGCGAACTGTGGGGCCAGGGGGCTTTGGCTACACCTTC. The full variable domain, rest sourced from reference TRBV29-1 and TRBJ1-2, is SAVISQKPSRDICQRGTSLTIQCQVDSQVTMMFWYRQQPGQSLTLIATANQGSEATYESGFVIDKFPISRPNLTFSTLTVSNMSPEDSSIYLCSVVARTVGPGGFGYTFGSGTRLTVV.

This rearrangement joins TRBV5-1 to TRBJ2-1, with D unclear. The V end lost 4 bases, the J end lost 5 bases, and 7 bases lay between the germline ends. This CDR3 comprises 12 residues. Germline V lookup: CDR1 SGHRS, CDR2 YFSETQ. Here the CDR3 DNA reads TGCGCCAGCAGCACCAATAACAATGAGCAGTTCTTC. The encoded protein is CASSTNNNEQFF.

V gene TRBV29-1 combines with J gene TRBJ2-1, with D unclear. This CDR3 is 12 amino acids long. The V gene lost 2 bases and the J gene lost 3 bases, with 5 bases spanning the gap. Germline CDR1 and CDR2: SQVTM and ANQGSEA. The CDR3 here is CSVEFVYNEQFF. The CDR3 DNA sequence: TGCAGCGTTGAATTTGTCTACAATGAGCAGTTCTTC.

The CDR3 here is CASSLWGPTEAFF. CDR3 sequence (DNA): TGTGCCAGCAGTTTATGGGGGCCCACTGAAGCTTTCTTT. V and J are TRBV27 and TRBJ1-1; the D gene is possibly TRBD1 (6 bases). The CDR3 length is 13 residues. The ends were cut back, 1 base at V and 4 bases at J, with 7 bases in the middle. Germline assignment: CDR1 MNHEY and CDR2 SMNVEV (reference sequence).

V gene TRBV27 combines with J gene TRBJ2-1; D possibly corresponds to TRBD2 (5 bases). This CDR3 is 13 amino acids long. Trimming took 10 bases from V and 9 from J, leaving 19 bases between them. CDR1 and CDR2 from the germline V gene are MNHEY and SMNVEV (reference sequence). CDR3 DNA sequence: TGTGCCACCAACTCTGGTAGCGTTACTGAGCAGTTCTTC. Translated, it gives CATNSGSVTEQFF.

This chain uses TRBV30 with TRBJ2-2, with TRBD2 matching 14 bases. Germline lookup yields CDR1 GTSNPN and CDR2 SVGIG (reference sequence). The CDR3 loop spans 18 amino acids. Trimming took 4 bases from V and 1 from J; bases not matched to a gene: 8. Written as DNA, the CDR3 is TGTGCCTGGACCGGTCGGGGACTAGCGGGAGTGAACACCGGGGAGCTGTTTTTT. Encoded protein: CAWTGRGLAGVNTGELFF.

This chain links TRBV7-2 with TRBJ2-4; 12 bases line up with TRBD2. Trimming removed 3 bases from V and 6 bases from J; junction bases left unmatched: 12. The CDR3 runs to 18 residues. Germline CDR1 reads SGHTA; CDR2 reads FQGNSA. CDR3 bases: TGTGCCAGCAGCTTGTTCCCTAGCGGGAGGGATTCGGGAAACATTCAGTACTTC. It codes for CASSLFPSGRDSGNIQYF. Full variable domain (rest looked up from reference TRBV7-2 and TRBJ2-4): GAGVSQSPSNKVTEKGKDVELRCDPISGHTALYWYRQSLGQGLEFLIYFQGNSAPDKSGLPSDRFSAERTGGSVSTLTIQRTQQEDSAVYLCASSLFPSGRDSGNIQYFGAGTRLSVL.

This chain links TRBV24-1 with TRBJ1-5; no definite D call. The CDR3 is made up of 13 amino acids. The germline V gene has CDR1 KGHDR and CDR2 SFDVKD. V was shortened by 1 base and J by 9 bases, with 9 bases between the two germline ends. The CDR3 loop reads CATSDLIGPPQHF. CDR3 coding DNA: TGTGCCACCAGTGATTTAATCGGTCCGCCCCAGCATTTT.

This chain connects TRBV27 to TRBJ2-7, with 15 nucleotides matching TRBD2. The CDR3 is 15 amino acids. V gave up 2 bases and J gave up 7 bases; unmatched junction bases: 3. Germline V gene data show CDR1 as MNHEY and CDR2 as SMNVEV (reference sequence). The CDR3 DNA follows: TGTGCCAGCAGTTTACTCGGACTAGCGGGAGGGGAGCAGTACTTC. It encodes CASSLLGLAGGEQYF.

Written as DNA, the CDR3 is TGTGCCAGCACCATCGGGGGGGGGAGGGGAGGAGCGGACGAGCAGTACTTC. It codes for CASTIGGGRGGADEQYF. The rearrangement links TRBV6-1 to TRBJ2-7; TRBD2 aligns across 8 bases. The CDR3 is made up of 17 amino acids. V lost 7 bases and J lost 5; bases outside the gene matches: 19. Germline V CDR1 and CDR2: MNHNS, SASEGT.

This chain links TRBV29-1 with TRBJ2-7, with a tentative D call TRBD2 (6 bases). Germline loops: CDR1 SQVTM, CDR2 ANQGSEA. The CDR3 runs to 12 residues. The V end lost 7 bases, the J end lost 5 bases, and 15 bases lay between the germline ends. CDR3 in amino acids: CSATLAVHEQYF. The CDR3 bases are TGCAGCGCCACACTAGCAGTCCACGAGCAGTACTTC.

The V and J genes are TRBV5-1 and TRBJ2-2, with D possibly TRBD2 on 6 matching bases. Germline V lookup: CDR1 SGHRS, CDR2 YFSETQ. The CDR3 loop spans 17 amino acids. Trimming cost V 0 bases and J 2 bases, with 14 bases left between them. CDR3 residues: CASSLAGGRRNTGELFF. The CDR3 DNA follows: TGCGCCAGCAGCTTGGCTGGTGGGAGGAGAAACACCGGGGAGCTGTTTTTT.

The chain carries TRBV7-8 and TRBJ2-7; 8 bases fit TRBD2. The CDR3 totals 16 residues. V lost 5 bases to trimming and J lost 2 bases; unmatched junction nucleotides: 11. Germline lookup yields CDR1 SGHVS and CDR2 FQNEAQ. CDR3: CASSMTSGRSAYEQYF. The CDR3 DNA follows: TGTGCCAGCAGCATGACGAGCGGGAGATCGGCCTACGAGCAGTACTTC.

The chain couples TRBV18 to TRBJ1-2; 9 nucleotides agree with TRBD1. The junction had 7 bases not matched to a gene; V was cut back by 9 bases and J by 8 bases. CDR1 is KGHSH, CDR2 LQKENI, per germline. This CDR3 contains 12 residues. CDR3 DNA sequence: TGTGCCAGTTACACGGACAGGGGCGGCTACACCTTC. It is translated as CASYTDRGGYTF.

The chain joins TRBV10-2 to TRBJ2-1; D could derive from TRBD1 or TRBD2 (5 bases each). From germline, CDR1 is WSHSY and CDR2 SAAADI. This CDR3 contains 13 residues. V was shortened by 0 bases and J by 9 bases, with 9 bases between the two germline ends. Here the CDR3 DNA reads TGCGCCAGCAGTGAGTCGAGGGGCTTTGAGCAGTTCTTC. Translating gives CASSESRGFEQFF.

This clonotype was recorded a few times. This chain uses TRBV6-2 or TRBV6-3 with TRBJ2-7; D gene ambiguous. Germline V gives CDR1 MNHEY, CDR2 SVGEGT. V dropped 4 bases and J dropped 2 bases, with 6 bases sitting between them. The CDR3 is made up of 12 amino acids. The CDR3 protein is CASSLIPYEQYF. The CDR3 DNA is TGTGCCAGCAGTTTGATCCCCTACGAGCAGTACTTC.

This clonotype was seen a few times. This chain joins TRBV13 and TRBJ2-5; D not resolved. Trimming stripped 4 bases from V and 3 bases from J, with 9 bases between. The CDR3 extends over 13 amino acids. Germline CDR1 and CDR2: PRHDT and FYEKMQ (reference sequence). CDR3 sequence reads: CASSSGPKETQYF. In DNA form, the CDR3 reads TGTGCCAGCAGCTCGGGTCCTAAAGAGACCCAGTACTTC. Full variable domain (missing parts from reference TRBV13 and TRBJ2-5): AAGVIQSPRHLIKEKRETATLKCYPIPRHDTVYWYQQGPGQDPQFLISFYEKMQSDKGSIPDRFSAQQFSDYHSELNMSSLELGDSALYFCASSSGPKETQYFGPGTRLLVL.

Written as DNA, the CDR3 is TGTGCCAGCAGCCAGGGACAGGGAAATGAGCAGTTCTTC. Translated, it gives CASSQGQGNEQFF. This chain uses TRBV12-3 or TRBV12-4 with TRBJ2-1, with 9 nucleotides matching TRBD1. Germline trimming cut 6 bases from V and 7 bases from J; bases unmatched to any gene: 4. The CDR3 spans 13 residues.

This chain links TRBV27 with TRBJ1-1; no reliable D call. This CDR3 comprises 11 residues. Trimming pared 5 bases from V and 7 bases from J, leaving 8 bases between. Germline V gene sequence: CDR1 MNHEY, CDR2 SMNVEV (reference sequence). As DNA, the CDR3 is TGTGCCAGCAGTCCCCCGGGTGAAGCTTTCTTT. It yields the protein CASSPPGEAFF.

The chain uses TRBV5-6 and TRBJ1-5; 9 nucleotides agree with TRBD1. This CDR3 is 15 amino acids long. From germline, CDR1 is SGHDT and CDR2 YYEEEE. The V segment lost 6 bases and the J segment 4 bases; nucleotides outside the gene matches: 8. This chain's CDR3 is CASNSGGQGNQPQHF. The DNA for the CDR3 is TGTGCCAGCAACTCCGGAGGACAGGGGAATCAGCCCCAGCATTTT.

The rearrangement links TRBV5-6 to TRBJ2-3; TRBD1 agrees at 12 bases. This CDR3 is 15 amino acids long. The germline V gene has CDR1 SGHDT and CDR2 YYEEEE. The V gene end was trimmed by 3 bases and the J gene end by 6 bases; junction bases not matched to a gene: 5. The CDR3 DNA follows: TGTGCCAGCAGCTCCGGGACAGGGGGCATCGATACGCAGTATTTT. Protein: CASSSGTGGIDTQYF.